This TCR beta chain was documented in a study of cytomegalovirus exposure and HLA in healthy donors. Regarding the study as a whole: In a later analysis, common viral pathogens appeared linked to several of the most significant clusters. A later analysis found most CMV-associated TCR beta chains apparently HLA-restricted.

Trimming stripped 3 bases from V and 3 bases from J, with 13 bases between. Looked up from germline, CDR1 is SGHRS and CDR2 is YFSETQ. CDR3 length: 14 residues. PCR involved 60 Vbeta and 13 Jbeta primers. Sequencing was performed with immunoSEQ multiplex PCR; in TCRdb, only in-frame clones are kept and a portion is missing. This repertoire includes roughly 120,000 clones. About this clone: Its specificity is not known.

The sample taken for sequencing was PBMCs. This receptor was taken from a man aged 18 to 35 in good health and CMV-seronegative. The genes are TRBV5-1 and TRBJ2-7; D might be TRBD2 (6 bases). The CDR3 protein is CASSSEGRNYEQYF. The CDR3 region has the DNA TGCGCCAGCAGCTCGGAGGGACGGAACTACGAGCAGTACTTC.